Only a few counts were recorded for the clone carrying this T cell receptor beta chain. Its antigen is undetermined. This sample is part of a study of T cell responses to AZD1222 COVID-19 vaccine. Study-level background: Second-dose recipients at about 4 or about 12 weeks were treated as one pooled group. Study-wide points: Donors in the cohort were predominantly white British and more often female, and clonal diversity was possibly underestimated. Just five or six AZD1222 recipients tested seropositive at baseline. With two AZD1222 doses given, Spike-specific TCR breadth and depth both rose.

The germline gives CDR1 WNHNN, CDR2 SYGVQD (reference sequence). This CDR3 spans 13 amino acids. V lost 5 bases and J 8 bases, leaving 15 bases between the germline ends. The data were produced by immunoSEQ multiplex PCR, yet TCRdb's version contains in-frame clones alone and is incomplete. The table records over 95,000 clones, around nine tenths of them present only once. Sequencing was performed on peripheral blood, taken on day 0 of AZD1222 vaccination. This rearrangement joins TRBV10-1 to TRBJ1-2; D remains ambiguous. The sequence came from an adult in good health. CDR3 residues: CASSTGPFRGYTF. CDR3 in DNA: TGCGCCAGCAGTACCGGACCGTTTCGCGGCTACACCTTC.